The following is a T cell receptor (beta chain) sequence with its context. Its antigen remains unknown. The germline V gene encodes CDR1 MNHEY and CDR2 SVGAGI. Trimming cost V 2 bases and J 2 bases; bases outside gene matches: 2. The CDR3 has 15 residues. This sample is part of a study of cytomegalovirus exposure and HLA in healthy donors. Study-wide results and limits: At a 0.05 false discovery rate, a later analysis found around 15,000 TCR beta sequences to be associated with HLA alleles. Researchers reported that a few CMV-associated chains were confirmed in vitro as CMV antigen-specific.

A multiplex PCR was run with 60 Vbeta primers and 13 Jbeta primers. The assay was immunoSEQ multiplex PCR, and TCRdb's table has in-frame clones only and misses some. Of about 77,000 clones listed, approximately 78% were seen once; the top ten hold about 3.5%. The chain couples TRBV6-5 to TRBJ2-2, with 7 bases that match TRBD1. The sequencing sample was made of PBMCs. This TCR came from a man aged 35 to 55 in good health and CMV-seronegative. CDR3 amino acids: CASSYGTVNTGELFF. Here the CDR3 DNA reads TGTGCCAGCAGTTACGGGACAGTAAACACCGGGGAGCTGTTTTTT.